What follows are 17 T cell receptor beta chains derived from one specimen sequenced in a study of cytomegalovirus exposure and HLA in healthy donors. The table came from immunoSEQ multiplex PCR; TCRdb's copy has only in-frame clones and leaves some out. The top ten clones hold around 15% of a sample with about 220,000 clones, 65% to 85% of them seen once. The sequencing input was PBMCs. These receptors came from a woman in her thirties in good health and CMV-seropositive.

The rearrangement uses TRBV30 and TRBJ2-7; 7 bases agree with TRBD2. The V gene end was trimmed by 1 base and the J gene end by 0 bases; junction bases not matched to a gene: 3. The CDR3 consists of 14 residues. In germline, CDR1 is GTSNPN, CDR2 SVGIG (reference sequence). CDR3: CAWSDQRDSYEQYF. In DNA, the CDR3 is TGTGCCTGGAGTGACCAGCGGGACTCCTACGAGCAGTACTTC.

This clone was seen more than once but under ten times. The rearrangement uses TRBV9 and TRBJ1-3; D gene ambiguous. Germline CDR1 SGDLS, CDR2 YYNGEE. The CDR3 has 13 residues. Trimming pared 0 bases from V and 2 bases from J, leaving 3 bases between. The CDR3 DNA follows: TGTGCCAGCAGCGTAGAAACTGGAAACACCATATATTTT. Its protein is CASSVETGNTIYF.

V gene TRBV11-2 combines with J gene TRBJ2-3, with 7 bases matching TRBD1. V lost 3 bases and J lost 4; bases outside the gene matches: 10. Looked up from germline, CDR1 is SGHAT and CDR2 is FQNNGV. This CDR3 comprises 16 residues. As DNA, the CDR3 is TGTGCCAGCAGCTTCTCCTATCCGGGACAGCCAGATACGCAGTATTTT. Translating gives CASSFSYPGQPDTQYF.

The chain combines TRBV14 with TRBJ2-4, with 9 bases that match TRBD2. CDR1 is SGHDN and CDR2 is FVKESK in the germline V gene. CDR3 size: 17 residues. Trimming cost V 2 bases and J 3 bases; bases outside gene matches: 8. In DNA form, the CDR3 reads TGTGCCAGCAGCCAAACGGGACTAGCCGACTTCAAAAACATTCAGTACTTC. This encodes CASSQTGLADFKNIQYF.

This clone was found once. The chain is built from TRBV5-4 and TRBJ1-2, with D hard to call. This CDR3 contains 13 residues. The V and J ends lost 0 bases and 5 bases respectively, with 8 bases between them. Germline V CDR1 and CDR2: SGHNT, YYREEE (reference sequence). For the CDR3, the DNA is TGTGCCAGCAGCTTGGGTACACCGTATGGCTACACCTTC. Its translation: CASSLGTPYGYTF.

The J gene is TRBJ1-2, the V gene TRBV7-9; no clear D gene. This CDR3 is built from 11 residues. Per germline, CDR1 SEHNR and CDR2 FQNEAQ (reference sequence). Deletions cut 6 bases from V and 8 bases from J, with 10 bases between. The CDR3 bases are TGTGCCAGCAGTGCGGGCAGAGGCTACACCTTC. Amino acid sequence: CASSAGRGYTF.

The chain joins TRBV21-1 to TRBJ1-5; no DNA check was done on the table's D call, TRBD1. TRBV21-1 has pseudogene status. The CDR3 is 15 amino acids. Here the CDR3 DNA reads TGTGCCAGCAGCAAAGCGCTACAGGGGCCAGAGCCCCAGCATTTT. Translated, it gives CASSKALQGPEPQHF.

This clone has a handful of counts. The chain joins TRBV6-5 to TRBJ1-5; no definite D call. The V gene lost 4 bases and the J gene lost 4 bases, with 5 bases spanning the gap. The CDR3 has 12 amino acids. Germline V gene sequence: CDR1 MNHEY, CDR2 SVGAGI. This chain's CDR3 is CASSSPNQPQHF. Written as DNA, the CDR3 is TGTGCCAGCAGTTCGCCTAATCAGCCCCAGCATTTT.

V gene TRBV6-5 combines with J gene TRBJ2-2; D might be TRBD2 (5 bases). Germline V gene sequence: CDR1 MNHEY, CDR2 SVGAGI. Trimming removed 4 bases at V and 1 base at J, with 7 bases between. This CDR3 is 14 amino acids long. CDR3 in DNA: TGTGCCAGCAGTTGGACTCGGAACACCGGGGAGCTGTTTTTT. Its translation: CASSWTRNTGELFF.

The chain combines TRBV28 with TRBJ2-4, with D possibly matching TRBD2 (6 bases). The germline CDR1 and CDR2 sequences are MDHEN and SYDVKM. This CDR3 is built from 14 residues. Trimming took 1 base from V and 3 from J, leaving 7 bases between them. CDR3 nucleotides: TGTGCCAGCAGTTTATACGGGGGCAAAAACATTCAGTACTTC. It is translated as CASSLYGGKNIQYF.

This chain links TRBV11-2 with TRBJ2-1; 7 bases fit TRBD1. CDR3 length: 17 amino acids. V shed 5 bases and J 0 bases; nucleotides not matched to a gene: 10. Germline loops: CDR1 SGHAT, CDR2 FQNNGV. The CDR3 is CASSGWAAGGSYNEQFF. As DNA, the CDR3 is TGTGCCAGCAGCGGTTGGGCCGCAGGGGGCTCCTACAATGAGCAGTTCTTC.

In this sample, this clone turned up a few times. This rearrangement joins TRBV19 to TRBJ2-2; 8 nucleotides align to TRBD2. V lost 7 bases, J lost 7 bases, and 11 bases stayed unmatched. The CDR3 extends over 15 amino acids. The V gene's germline CDR1 is LNHDA and CDR2 SQIVND (reference sequence). The CDR3 here is CASTDEREIIGELFF. DNA of the CDR3: TGTGCCAGTACCGATGAGCGGGAGATCATCGGGGAGCTGTTTTTT. The variable domain in full, with the rest retrieved from reference TRBV19 and TRBJ2-2, is DGGITQSPKYLFRKEGQNVTLSCEQNLNHDAMYWYRQDPGQGLRLIYYSQIVNDFQKGDIAEGYSVSREKKESFPLTVTSAQKNPTAFYLCASTDEREIIGELFFGEGSRLTVL.

The CDR3 DNA sequence: TGTGCCAGTAGTCCCCAGGACAGGGAGGCTGAAGCTTTCTTT. Translating it yields CASSPQDREAEAFF. The rearrangement joins TRBV19 to TRBJ1-1; TRBD1 matches 8 bases. CDR3 length: 14 amino acids. The J segment lost 6 bases and the V segment lost 5 bases, leaving 8 bases of the junction unmatched. The germline V gene encodes CDR1 LNHDA and CDR2 SQIVND (reference sequence).

This clone came up a few times. The chain carries TRBV6-5 and TRBJ2-7; D call uncertain. Germline V gene lookup returns CDR1 MNHEY and CDR2 SVGAGI. The CDR3 sequence is 12 residues long. V lost 6 bases and J lost 6, with 12 bases in between. In DNA, the CDR3 is TGTGCCAGCAGCCGTACATCTGGCGAGCAGTACTTC. Translated, it gives CASSRTSGEQYF.

The rearrangement links TRBV27 to TRBJ2-5, with 9 nucleotides matching TRBD2. The trim removed 4 bases at V and 4 bases at J, leaving 10 bases unmatched. Germline lookup yields CDR1 MNHEY and CDR2 SMNVEV (reference sequence). The CDR3 consists of 16 residues. The CDR3 DNA is TGTGCCAGCAGTTCCTTGTCTAGCGGGAACGGAGAGACCCAGTACTTC. The encoded protein is CASSSLSSGNGETQYF.

This clone appeared once. The J gene is TRBJ2-1, the V gene TRBV6-6; TRBD2 is a possible D gene (5 bases). Germline V gene lookup returns CDR1 MNHNY and CDR2 SVGAGI (reference sequence). This CDR3 comprises 14 residues. V was cut by 0 bases and J by 2 bases, with 5 bases left in between. The CDR3 loop reads CASSYSLAYNEQFF. In DNA, the CDR3 is TGTGCCAGCAGTTACTCACTAGCCTACAATGAGCAGTTCTTC.

The rearrangement joins TRBV29-1 to TRBJ2-7, with D possibly TRBD2 on 5 matching bases. This CDR3 is 13 amino acids long. CDR1 and CDR2 (germline): SQVTM, ANQGSEA. Trimming took 4 bases from V and 9 from J, leaving 19 bases between them. CDR3 protein: CSVGPAESTRQYF. The CDR3 nucleotides are TGCAGCGTTGGGCCAGCGGAGTCTACGAGGCAGTACTTC.